The 11 T cell receptor beta chains given below trace back to one sample, sequenced in a study of cytomegalovirus exposure and HLA in healthy donors (dated by TCRdb to between 2016 and 2019). The method was the immunoSEQ multiplex PCR assay. TCRdb stores this immuneACCESS table with in-frame sequences only. Part of the clones is absent; in the studies checked, under half of the shortfall reflects unresolved V genes, and no reason is known for the rest. The table for this sample lists about 160,000 clones; roughly 89% of them were counted only once. The ten top clones hold about a tenth of the sample. Sequencing input: PBMCs. Receptors were obtained from a woman under 30 in good health and CMV-seropositive.

This sequence joins TRBV5-4 and TRBJ2-7; TRBD1 is a possible D gene (5 bases). Germline CDR1 is SGHNT and CDR2 is YYREEE (reference sequence). The CDR3 covers 12 residues. V was shortened by 5 bases and J by 7 bases, with 13 bases between the two germline ends. CDR3 amino acids: CASSKNQGEQYF. The CDR3 DNA reads as TGTGCCAGCAGTAAAAACCAGGGAGAGCAGTACTTC.

This chain connects TRBV28 to TRBJ2-7; TRBD2 agrees at 8 bases. Trimming cost V 5 bases and J 5 bases; bases outside gene matches: 8. The CDR3 sequence is 14 residues long. The germline CDR1 and CDR2 sequences are MDHEN and SYDVKM. CDR3 sequence: CASSRSGTSDEQYF. The CDR3 region has the DNA TGTGCCAGCAGTCGTTCAGGGACTAGTGACGAGCAGTACTTC.

This sequence joins TRBV9 and TRBJ1-4; no firm D call. V was shortened by 0 bases and J by 10 bases, with 10 bases between the two germline ends. CDR3 size: 13 residues. Germline CDR1 reads SGDLS; CDR2 reads YYNGEE. In nucleotides, the CDR3 is TGTGCCAGCAGCGTAGTTGAGGTTGGAAAACTGTTTTTT. This sequence encodes CASSVVEVGKLFF.

This clone was seen a few times. The chain couples TRBV10-2 to TRBJ2-7, with TRBD2 identical over 8 bases. The germline V gene encodes CDR1 WSHSY and CDR2 SAAADI. The CDR3 runs 14 residues. V was clipped by 6 bases and J by 3 bases; unmatched bases: 7. The CDR3 region is CASRTGLVSYEQYF. The DNA of the CDR3 is TGCGCCAGCAGAACGGGACTAGTTAGCTACGAGCAGTACTTC.

V is TRBV7-9 and J is TRBJ1-1, with D possibly matching TRBD1 (6 bases). CDR1 and CDR2 from the germline V gene are SEHNR and FQNEAQ (reference sequence). V was trimmed by 5 bases and J by 10 bases, leaving 20 bases between them. There are 14 residues in the CDR3. Here the CDR3 reads CASSLTGITLVAFF. The CDR3 bases are TGTGCCAGCAGCCTTACAGGGATCACTTTGGTAGCTTTCTTT.

This chain uses TRBV5-1 with TRBJ2-2, with TRBD1 as a possible D gene (5 bases). The CDR3 loop spans 16 amino acids. The V end lost 0 bases, the J end lost 6 bases, and 15 bases lay between the germline ends. Germline CDR1 is SGHRS and CDR2 is YFSETQ. The chain's CDR3 is CASSLVGRSGSGELFF. The CDR3 bases are TGCGCCAGCAGCTTGGTGGGTCGCTCAGGGTCCGGGGAGCTGTTTTTT.

The V and J genes are TRBV4-1 and TRBJ1-5; D possibly corresponds to TRBD1 (6 bases). Germline assignment: CDR1 MGHRA and CDR2 YSYEKL. This CDR3 region has 17 residues. V lost 4 bases to trimming and J lost 4 bases, with 20 bases between them. The CDR3, as DNA: TGCGCCAGCAGCCTGACAATGTCTGGACAGAAAAATCAGCCCCAGCATTTT. Encoded protein: CASSLTMSGQKNQPQHF.

This chain joins TRBV6-5 and TRBJ2-3, with D maybe TRBD2 (6 bases). The CDR3 runs 14 residues. CDR1 and CDR2 (germline): MNHEY, SVGAGI. The V and J ends lost 2 bases and 5 bases respectively, with 11 bases between them. CDR3 region: CASSYGVGGDTQYF. DNA for the CDR3: TGTGCCAGCAGTTACGGGGTCGGGGGAGATACGCAGTATTTT.

This clone was recorded once. The V and J genes are TRBV4-2 and TRBJ2-7; TRBD2 aligns across 9 bases. This CDR3 spans 16 amino acids. The V gene's germline CDR1 is LGHNA and CDR2 YNFKEQ. The V segment lost 2 bases and the J segment 3 bases; nucleotides outside the gene matches: 8. CDR3 DNA: TGTGCCAGCAGCCAAATTAGCGGGAGTATGATCTACGAGCAGTACTTC. Translation: CASSQISGSMIYEQYF.

V is TRBV10-3 and J is TRBJ2-1; no clear D gene. Trimming cost V 2 bases and J 7 bases, with 12 bases left between them. The CDR3 sequence is 14 residues long. The germline V gene has CDR1 ENHRY and CDR2 SYGVKD. CDR3 DNA sequence: TGTGCCATCAGTGAGGTGGAGAGATGGAATGAGCAGTTCTTC. Its translation is CAISEVERWNEQFF.

The CDR3 is CASSYAPRGRGYEQYF. CDR3 nucleotide sequence: TGCGCCAGCAGCTATGCCCCCAGGGGGCGCGGTTACGAGCAGTACTTC. This sequence joins TRBV4-1 and TRBJ2-7, with 8 bases identical to TRBD1. The CDR3 contains 16 residues. Per germline, CDR1 MGHRA and CDR2 YSYEKL. The trim removed 5 bases at V and 4 bases at J, leaving 13 bases unmatched.